The 25 T cell receptor beta chains below were found in one sample sequenced in a study of T cells in women clearing cervical HPV infection (dated by TCRdb to 2016 to 2018). The protocol used for the library was the immunoSEQ multiplex PCR assay. TCRdb took this table from immuneACCESS and kept in-frame rearrangements with V and J called. Such tables lack part of the clones; where checked against another copy, unresolved V genes explain under half of the gap, and the rest is unexplained. The sample table records tens of thousands of clones. In total, the top ten clones hold around 0.98% of the sample. What was sequenced was blood buffy coat. The receptors were sampled from a woman between 18 and 70 years old with a cervical HPV16 infection that either progressed to CIN3+ or cleared (not recorded which).

Turning to this clone: The read halts 3 residues ahead of the CDR3 end, with the missing end drawn from the germline J gene. V and J are TRBV18 and TRBJ2-1; D not certain. Trimming left V 4 bases short and J 7 bases short, with 26 bases between. The CDR3 consists of 18 residues. Germline-derived CDR1 and CDR2 are KGHSH and LQKENI. CDR3 DNA (partial): TGTGCCAGCTCACTTACAATGAGCAGCCCCACGCTCGGGAATGAG. Translating gives CASSLTMSSPTLGNE. From start to end, the CDR3 is CASSLTMSSPTLGNEQFF.

In regard to this clone: Sequencing ends 3 residues short of the CDR3 end; the germline J gene provides the rest. The chain joins TRBV2 to TRBJ2-5, with 8 bases aligning to TRBD2. Unmatched junction bases numbered 5, after V lost 7 bases and J lost 7 bases. Per germline, CDR1 SNHLY and CDR2 FYNNEI. The CDR3 is made up of 12 amino acids. The DNA read from the CDR3 is TGTGCCAGCACCTACGCGGGGGGGACC. As protein: CASTYAGGT. The whole CDR3 sequence is CASTYAGGTQYF.

In regard to this clone: Read sequence stops 3 residues before the CDR3 end, and the germline J gene provides the missing end. This sequence joins TRBV3-1 (or the pseudogene TRBV3-2) and TRBJ2-7; TRBD1 matches 8 bases. The junction had 8 bases not matched to a gene; V was cut back by 4 bases and J by 6 bases. The germline V gene has CDR1 LGHDT and CDR2 YNNKEL (reference sequence). CDR3 length: 14 amino acids. CDR3 bases read: TGTGCCAGCAGCCCCCCAGGACAGGGTCGCGAG. Translating gives CASSPPGQGRE. The complete CDR3 reads CASSPPGQGREQYF.

As to this clone: The read finishes 3 residues shy of the CDR3 end, and the germline J gene is used to complete it. The V and J genes are TRBV18 and TRBJ1-2; 8 nucleotides align to TRBD1. The CDR3 loop spans 14 amino acids. Germline V gives CDR1 KGHSH, CDR2 LQKENI. The covered CDR3 bases are TGTGCCAGCTCACCGGGGACAGGTAGCGGAGGC. This codes for CASSPGTGSGG. In full, the CDR3 reads CASSPGTGSGGYTF.

As for this clone: The read terminates 3 residues before the CDR3 end, so the remaining end is supplied by the germline J gene. This chain joins TRBV7-9 and TRBJ1-2; the D is unclear. The V end was cut by 5 bases, the J end by 1 base, with 5 bases between. This CDR3 region has 12 residues. Germline assignment: CDR1 SEHNR and CDR2 FQNEAQ (reference sequence). CDR3 DNA (partial): TGTGCCAGCAGCCCCTATAACTATGGC. This encodes CASSPYNYG. The full CDR3 protein reads CASSPYNYGYTF.

Details on this clone: The CDR3 extends 3 residues past the end of the read, so its final part is completed from the germline J gene. The J gene is TRBJ1-6, the V gene TRBV7-6; perhaps TRBD1 as D (6 bases). Germline CDR1 SGHVS, CDR2 FNYEAQ. This CDR3 comprises 17 residues. The V and J ends lost 5 bases and 7 bases respectively, with 21 bases between them. The CDR3 sequence: CASSPKQGPQANSPLHF. Incomplete CDR3 DNA: TGTGCCAGCAGCCCAAAACAGGGACCCCAGGCAAATTCACCC.

On this clone: The read gets to within 3 residues of the CDR3 end, and the germline J gene fills in the rest. The rearrangement uses TRBV7-3 and TRBJ2-2, with a weak D call TRBD2 (6 bases). The CDR3 is 19 amino acids. CDR1 is SGHTA and CDR2 is FQGTGA in the germline V gene. CDR3 residues: CASSLKVGGLNSGANVLFF. CDR3 DNA (partial): TGTGCCAGCAGCTTAAAGGTGGGGGGATTAAATTCTGGGGCCAACGTG.

About this clone itself: The read gets to within 3 residues of the CDR3 end, and the germline J gene fills in the rest. This chain connects TRBV19 to TRBJ2-1; the match to TRBD2 covers 11 bases. The CDR3 covers 16 residues. CDR1 and CDR2 (germline): LNHDA, SQIVND (reference sequence). The trim removed 3 bases at V and 7 bases at J, leaving 8 bases unmatched. CDR3 DNA (partial): TGTGCCAGTAGTATCTTAGCGGGGGGGCGAGCGAATGAG. Its protein product is CASSILAGGRANE. The CDR3 as a whole reads CASSILAGGRANEQFF. The entire variable domain, with the rest obtained from reference TRBV19 and TRBJ2-1, is as follows: DGGITQSPKYLFRKEGQNVTLSCEQNLNHDAMYWYRQDPGQGLRLIYYSQIVNDFQKGDIAEGYSVSREKKESFPLTVTSAQKNPTAFYLCASSILAGGRANEQFFGPGTRLTVL.

For this clone: The missing CDR3 end, 3 residues past where the read stops, is filled in from the germline J gene. J is TRBJ1-1 and V is TRBV20-1; TRBD1 is a possible D gene (5 bases). CDR3 length equals 14 residues. Germline CDR1 and CDR2: DFQATT and SNEGSKA (reference sequence). V lost 1 base to trimming and J lost 2 bases, with 11 bases between them. The CDR3 loop is CSARAVDRNTEAFF. CDR3 DNA, as far as it was read: TGCAGTGCTAGAGCCGTTGACAGAAACACTGAA.

As to this clone: The sequence runs out 3 residues before the end of the CDR3; the remainder is reconstructed from the germline J gene. J is TRBJ1-2 and V is TRBV7-9; perhaps TRBD1 as D (5 bases). This CDR3 has 14 amino acids. The V end was cut by 3 bases, the J end by 7 bases, with 15 bases between. Germline V gene sequence: CDR1 SEHNR, CDR2 FQNEAQ (reference sequence). The sequenced CDR3 bases are TGTGCCAGCAGCTTGACAGATTCTGCGTCTGGC. It is translated as CASSLTDSASG. In full, the CDR3 is CASSLTDSASGYTF.

Of note for this clone: The CDR3 end falls 3 residues outside the read, so it is completed with the germline J gene. The J gene is TRBJ2-1, the V gene TRBV13; 10 nucleotides agree with TRBD2. CDR1 PRHDT and CDR2 FYEKMQ come from the germline V gene (reference sequence). The CDR3 totals 17 residues. J was trimmed by 4 bases and V by 2 bases; bases with no gene match: 8. The part of the CDR3 DNA that was read is TGTGCCAGCAGCTTACCGCCCACTAGCGGGGTTTACAATGAG. Protein sequence: CASSLPPTSGVYNE. The whole CDR3 sequence reads CASSLPPTSGVYNEQFF. The complete variable domain, with remaining parts taken from reference TRBV13 and TRBJ2-1, reads AAGVIQSPRHLIKEKRETATLKCYPIPRHDTVYWYQQGPGQDPQFLISFYEKMQSDKGSIPDRFSAQQFSDYHSELNMSSLELGDSALYFCASSLPPTSGVYNEQFFGPGTRLTVL.

Of note for this clone: The CDR3 is cut off 3 residues early in the read; its end comes from the germline J gene. This chain joins TRBV19 and TRBJ1-4; D possibly corresponds to TRBD1 (6 bases). There are 13 residues in the CDR3. The germline CDR1 and CDR2 sequences are LNHDA and SQIVND (reference sequence). V dropped 5 bases and J dropped 7 bases, with 11 bases sitting between them. The CDR3 region is CASSPRDTEKLFF. The CDR3 DNA, read in part, is TGTGCCAGTAGTCCCCGGGACACTGAAAAA.

As for this clone: The junction does not match germline at one end; this may be a read error. The read halts 3 residues ahead of the CDR3 end, with the missing end drawn from the germline J gene. Additional DNA sequences in this sample encode the identical CDR3. This rearrangement joins TRBV19 to TRBJ1-3; D unresolved. In germline, CDR1 is LNHDA, CDR2 SQIVND (reference sequence). The CDR3 runs 15 residues. The CDR3 protein is CASSIRGLAGNTIYF. The covered CDR3 bases are TGTGCCAGTAGTATTCGCGGGCTGGCTGGAAACACG.

As for this clone: With the read ending 3 residues before the CDR3 end, the germline J gene is used to fill in that end. The sample has other DNA sequences that encode this CDR3 too. The chain employs TRBV5-1 and TRBJ1-3, with D unclear. This CDR3 has 18 residues. Trimming took off 0 bases at V and 4 bases at J, with 20 bases between the two ends. From germline, CDR1 is SGHRS and CDR2 YFSETQ. The CDR3 bases that were read are TGCGCCAGCAGCTTGGGGGTAGTTATTGGAGGGCCAGGAAACACC. This codes for CASSLGVVIGGPGNT. The full CDR3 sequence reads CASSLGVVIGGPGNTIYF.

Notes on this clone: The missing CDR3 end, 3 residues past where the read stops, is filled in from the germline J gene. The chain combines TRBV7-3 with TRBJ1-5; weak D call: TRBD1 (6 bases). CDR3 size: 16 residues. The germline V and J ends were trimmed by 4 bases and 2 bases, with 15 bases remaining between them. The V gene's germline CDR1 is SGHTA and CDR2 FQGTGA. Here the CDR3 reads CASSSPDRGGNQPQHF. Partial CDR3 DNA: TGTGCCAGCAGCTCCCCGGACAGAGGGGGCAATCAGCCC.

This CDR3 reads CAWSQLAGVTDTQYF. Incomplete CDR3 DNA: TGTGCCTGGAGTCAGCTAGCGGGCGTCACAGATACG. This rearrangement joins TRBV30 to TRBJ2-3; 8 bases map to TRBD2. The read terminates 3 residues before the CDR3 end, so the remaining end is supplied by the germline J gene. This CDR3 has 15 amino acids. V was clipped by 2 bases and J by 2 bases; unmatched bases: 6. Germline V gene data show CDR1 as GTSNPN and CDR2 as SVGIG (reference sequence).

On this clone itself: Read data end 3 residues before the CDR3 end; the end is taken from the germline J gene. Different DNA sequences within this sample yield the same CDR3. The chain carries TRBV20-1 and TRBJ1-3, with D maybe TRBD1 (6 bases). Trimming cost V 8 bases and J 4 bases, with 15 bases left between them. The CDR3 loop spans 13 amino acids. Germline V gene lookup returns CDR1 DFQATT and CDR2 SNEGSKA (reference sequence). The CDR3 bases that were read are TGCAGTTCCTCAGGGGTGGGAGGAAACACC. It encodes CSSSGVGGNT. The entire CDR3 protein is CSSSGVGGNTIYF.

Notes on this clone: The CDR3 extends 3 residues past the end of the read, so its final part is completed from the germline J gene. The chain employs TRBV7-9 and TRBJ2-4; 9 nucleotides agree with TRBD1. The CDR3 consists of 14 residues. Germline V gene lookup returns CDR1 SEHNR and CDR2 FQNEAQ (reference sequence). CDR3 bases read: TGTGCCAGCAGTTCCCAACAGGGGGCAGATGGT. It is translated as CASSSQQGADG. The complete CDR3 sequence is CASSSQQGADGQYF.

Notes on this clone: The read terminates 3 residues before the CDR3 end, so the remaining end is supplied by the germline J gene. The chain uses TRBV5-5 and TRBJ2-3, with D perhaps TRBD1 (6 bases). V dropped 2 bases and J dropped 2 bases, with 12 bases sitting between them. The CDR3 covers 15 residues. The germline gives CDR1 SGHKS, CDR2 YYEKEE (reference sequence). The CDR3 DNA, read in part, is TGTGCCAGCAGCTTTCAGGGGTCCTACACAGATACG. This gives the protein CASSFQGSYTDT. The full CDR3 reads CASSFQGSYTDTQYF.

Points on this clone: The read falls 3 residues short of the CDR3 end, and the missing part is taken from the germline J gene. The chain joins TRBV20-1 to TRBJ2-5, with 7 nucleotides matching TRBD1. This CDR3 has 15 residues. The germline CDR1 and CDR2 sequences are DFQATT and SNEGSKA (reference sequence). With V trimmed by 1 base and J by 1 base, 6 bases remained unmatched. CDR3 bases read: TGCAGTGCTAGAGGGGCCCGGGACAGCCAAGAGACC. Amino acids: CSARGARDSQET. The full CDR3 reads CSARGARDSQETQYF.

With regard to this clone: The read stops 3 residues short of the end of the CDR3; the missing end is completed from the germline J gene. The chain uses TRBV2 and TRBJ2-5, with D perhaps TRBD2 (6 bases). CDR3 length equals 15 residues. Trimming took off 7 bases at V and 2 bases at J, with 17 bases between the two ends. Germline V lookup: CDR1 SNHLY, CDR2 FYNNEI. The CDR3 here is CASNVGTGVQETQYF. The sequenced part of the CDR3 DNA is TGTGCCAGCAATGTGGGGACTGGGGTTCAAGAGACC.

About this clone itself: The observed sequence ends 3 residues before the CDR3 terminus, with the missing tail filled in from the germline J gene. The chain joins TRBV7-9 to TRBJ2-7; the match to TRBD1 covers 7 bases. The CDR3 is 14 residues long. J lost 4 bases, V lost 4 bases, and 7 bases had no gene match. The V gene's germline CDR1 is SEHNR and CDR2 FQNEAQ (reference sequence). The CDR3 is CASSSNRDSYEQYF. CDR3 bases read: TGTGCCAGCAGCTCCAACCGGGACAGTTACGAG.

On this clone itself: The read terminates 3 residues before the CDR3 end, so the remaining end is supplied by the germline J gene. The chain employs TRBV10-2 and TRBJ2-1, with a weak D call TRBD2 (6 bases). The CDR3 spans 17 residues. Germline V gene lookup returns CDR1 WSHSY and CDR2 SAAADI. Trimming cost V 6 bases and J 0 bases, with 18 bases left between them. The CDR3 protein is CASRSWDSRSSYNEQFF. The DNA read from the CDR3 is TGCGCCAGCAGGTCCTGGGACTCCCGGAGCTCCTACAATGAG.

Concerning this clone itself: The read terminates 3 residues ahead of where the CDR3 ends, so the germline J gene completes it. V gene TRBV2 combines with J gene TRBJ2-3; D is possibly TRBD1 (5 bases). The CDR3 contains 12 residues. Germline V gene data show CDR1 as SNHLY and CDR2 as FYNNEI. The part of the CDR3 DNA that was read is TGTGCCAGCCGCAGGGCGAAAGAGACG. This encodes CASRRAKET. The CDR3 in its entirety is CASRRAKETQYF.

A note on this clone: The read comes to an end 3 residues before the CDR3 does, leaving the germline J gene to fill in the end. The J gene is TRBJ1-2, the V gene TRBV2, with a tentative D call TRBD1 (5 bases). The CDR3 contains 11 residues. Germline CDR1 reads SNHLY; CDR2 reads FYNNEI. The CDR3 bases that were read are TGTGCCAGCAGGAGGGGCGAGGGC. Translation gives CASRRGEG. The complete CDR3 reads CASRRGEGYTF.